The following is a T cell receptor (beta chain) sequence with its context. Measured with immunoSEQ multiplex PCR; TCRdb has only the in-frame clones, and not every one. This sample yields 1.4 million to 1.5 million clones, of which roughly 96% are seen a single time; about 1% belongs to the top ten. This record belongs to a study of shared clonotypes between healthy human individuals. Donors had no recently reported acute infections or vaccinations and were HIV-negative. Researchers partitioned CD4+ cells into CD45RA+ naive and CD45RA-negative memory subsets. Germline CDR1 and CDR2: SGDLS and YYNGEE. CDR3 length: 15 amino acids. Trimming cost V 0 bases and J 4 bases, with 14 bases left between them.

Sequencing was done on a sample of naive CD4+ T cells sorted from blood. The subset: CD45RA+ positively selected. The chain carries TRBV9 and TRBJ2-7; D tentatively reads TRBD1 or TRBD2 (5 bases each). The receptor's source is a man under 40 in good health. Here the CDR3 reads CASSVAGTLDYEQYF. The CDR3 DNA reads TGTGCCAGCAGCGTAGCTGGGACGCTGGATTACGAGCAGTACTTC. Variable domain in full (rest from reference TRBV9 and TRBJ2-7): DSGVTQTPKHLITATGQRVTLRCSPRSGDLSVYWYQQSLDQGLQFLIQYYNGEERAKGNILERFSAQQFPDLHSELNLSSLELGDSALYFCASSVAGTLDYEQYFGPGTRLTVT.